The 9 T cell receptor delta chains in this list originate from one sample, sequenced in a study of γδ T cells in repeated Plasmodium falciparum infection. TCRdb fed the multiplex PCR reads to CATT. The sample carries 75,000 to 95,000 delta-chain clones, 0.98% recorded once. Vgamma9/Vdelta2+ and Vdelta2-negative gammadelta T cells were flow-sorted from PBMC for bulk sequencing. Material: gamma-delta T cells from blood. Every receptor here comes from a pool of human donors (malaria-infected and uninfected, not separated).

This clone was counted between two and nine times. A far larger clone lies a single base away; this is likely a read error. Other nucleotide sequences in the sample specify the same CDR3. The J gene is TRDJ1, the V gene TRDV1, with D perhaps assigned TRDD2 or TRDD3 (6 bases each). No J gene is reported in TCRdb; it was inferred here by comparing the DNA with germline. The germline V gene has CDR1 TSWWSYY and CDR2 QGS. The CDR3 contains 22 residues. The CDR3 DNA reads TGCGCTCTTGGGTCCAGGGGATCCTACGAGTTAGTGGGGGTCCCCTACACCGATAAACTCATCTTT. This codes for CALGSRGSYELVGVPYTDKLIF.

This clone has just a few counts. A far larger clone is only one base removed, so a read error is likely. Other DNA sequences from this sample encode an identical CDR3 as well. The rearrangement links TRDV1 to TRDJ1, with D possibly matching TRDD2 (5 bases). Here the J gene came from matching the DNA to germline, since TCRdb omits it. The CDR3 is 18 residues long. Trimming removed 5 bases at V and 0 bases at J, with 22 bases between. The germline CDR1 and CDR2 sequences are TSWWSYY and QGS. In nucleotides, the CDR3 is TGTGCTCTTGGGATCGGACCTACGCGCCTACCCTACACCGATAAACTCATCTTT. Protein product: CALGIGPTRLPYTDKLIF.

Comment on this clone: The amino acid sequence in TCRdb belongs to a much larger clone and departs from this DNA's translation at residue 3, likely a sequencing read error; the sequence shown is translated from the DNA. This chain links TRDV2 with TRDJ1; 12 nucleotides agree with TRDD3. The J gene is not listed in TCRdb, so it was assigned here from a DNA match to germline. The V gene's germline CDR1 is GEAIGNYY and CDR2 EKD. The CDR3 length is 22 residues. The CDR3 DNA follows: TGTGCCCGTGACACCGTTTCTGGGGGATACGAGAAAAACTTGGGCCAACGAGATAAACTCATCTTT. Protein product: CARDTVSGGYEKNLGQRDKLIF.

This clone came up many times. This likely reflects a read error, since a far larger clone is one base away. The sample holds other DNA sequences that translate to the same CDR3. The J gene is TRDJ1, the V gene TRDV1, with 8 bases aligning to TRDD3. CDR3 length equals 14 residues. Looked up from germline, CDR1 is TSWWSYY and CDR2 is QGS. The CDR3 DNA reads TGTGCTCTTGGGGGACTCTGGGGGACTGATAAACTCATCTTC. It yields the protein CALGGLWGTDKLIF.

As concerns this clone: A far larger clone is one base from this, pointing to a likely read error. This sample includes further DNA sequences coding for the same CDR3. CDR3 sequence: CACDTGGIRDTDKLIF. The CDR3 DNA reads as TGTGCCTGTGACACCGGAGGGATACGGGACACCGATAAGCTCATCTTT. The chain employs TRDV2 and TRDJ1, with 8 bases that match TRDD3. CDR3 length equals 16 residues. From germline, CDR1 is GEAIGNYY and CDR2 EKD.

This clone has at least ten counts. One base separates it from a far larger clone, so it is likely a read error. Other nucleotide sequences from this sample produce the same CDR3. This rearrangement joins TRDV2 to TRDJ1, with 11 positions matching TRDD3. CDR1 GEAIGNYY and CDR2 EKD come from the germline V gene. This CDR3 has 17 amino acids. The CDR3 nucleotides are TGTGCCTGTGACCTGGTACTGGGGGATAGCACGACCGATAAACTAATCTTT. This codes for CACDLVLGDSTTDKLIF.

There are a few counts of this clone. TCRdb records a much larger clone's protein for this DNA, with a difference at residue 9 that likely arises from a read error; the protein given is the translation of the DNA. The V call is TRAV29/DV5, the J call TRDJ1; D remains unclear. Deletions cut 0 bases from V and 3 bases from J, with 18 bases between. The CDR3 totals 16 residues. Germline assignment: CDR1 NSMFDY and CDR2 ISSIKDK. The chain's CDR3 is CAASAPLSGWPDKLIF. The CDR3, as DNA: TGTGCAGCAAGCGCTCCTCTTAGCGGATGGCCCGATAAACTCATCTTT.

Only a few counts were recorded for this clone. For this DNA, TCRdb reports the protein of a much larger clone, which diverges at residue 11, most likely from a read error; the protein presented here is translated directly from the DNA. The rearrangement uses TRDV2 and TRDJ3, with D perhaps matching TRDD3 (6 bases). The CDR3 is made up of 17 amino acids. Per the germline V gene, CDR1 is GEAIGNYY and CDR2 is EKD. CDR3 region: CACDTPESSWGTRQMFF. In nucleotides, the CDR3 is TGTGCCTGTGACACTCCTGAGAGCTCCTGGGGCACCCGACAGATGTTTTTC.

In the case of this clone: The likely explanation is a read error, given a far larger clone one base away. Other DNA sequences in this sample translate to the same CDR3. The chain combines TRDV2 with TRDJ1; 9 bases map to TRDD2. No J segment appears in TCRdb, so it was assigned here by matching the sequence to germline. V lost 3 bases and J lost 5; bases outside the gene matches: 21. Germline assignment: CDR1 GEAIGNYY and CDR2 EKD. The CDR3 extends over 19 amino acids. CDR3 loop: CACDPGLPTPSGRTDKLIF. Here the CDR3 DNA reads TGTGCCTGTGACCCCGGCCTTCCTACGCCTTCTGGCCGCACTGATAAACTCATCTTT.